Presented here are 13 T cell receptor beta chains from one specimen sequenced in a study of tumor-infiltrating lymphocytes in glioblastoma multiforme. Multiple V-beta primers and a C-beta primer amplified TCRB from RNA. A single record per CDR3 protein comes from TCRdb applying MiXCR to the multiplex PCR reads. This table holds about 8,400 distinct CDR3 sequences, around 80% found once. Sequenced: brain tumor tissue. The receptors derive from a male donor with glioblastoma.

The genes are TRBV5-4 and TRBJ2-1, with 13 positions matching TRBD2. Germline CDR1 reads SGHNT; CDR2 reads YYREEE (reference sequence). The CDR3 covers 17 residues. The V segment lost 2 bases and the J segment 13 bases; nucleotides outside the gene matches: 15. The CDR3 reads CASSFVLAGGTKNIQFF. Written as DNA, the CDR3 is TGTGCCAGCAGCTTCGTACTAGCGGGGGGGACCAAAAACATTCAGTTCTTC. The whole variable domain, filled in from reference TRBV5-4 and TRBJ2-1, reads ETGVTQSPTHLIKTRGQQVTLRCSSQSGHNTVSWYQQALGQGPQFIFQYYREEENGRGNFPPRFSGLQFPNYSSELNVNALELDDSALYLCASSFVLAGGTKNIQFFGPGTRLTVL.

This clonotype was detected only once. The V gene is TRBV10-3, the J gene TRBJ2-2, with 7 bases lining up with TRBD2. The trim removed 3 bases at V and 3 bases at J, leaving 10 bases unmatched. This CDR3 has 17 residues. Per germline, CDR1 ENHRY and CDR2 SYGVKD. CDR3 sequence reads: CAISDFSSGGYTGELFF. The CDR3 nucleotides read TGTGCCATCAGTGACTTCTCTAGCGGAGGGTACACCGGGGAGCTGTTTTTT.

The V and J genes are TRBV12-3 or TRBV12-4 and TRBJ1-5; D unclear. The CDR3 extends over 15 amino acids. V was trimmed by 5 bases and J by 0 bases, leaving 11 bases between them. The CDR3 nucleotides read TGTGCCAGCAGTGACGATAGGATTAGCAATCAGCCCCAGCATTTT. The encoded protein is CASSDDRISNQPQHF.

The genes are TRBV11-2 and TRBJ2-7; D gene uncertain. This CDR3 region has 14 residues. Germline assignment: CDR1 SGHAT and CDR2 FQNNGV. V dropped 1 base and J dropped 4 bases, with 11 bases sitting between them. DNA of the CDR3: TGTGCCAGCAGCTTAGTGTCGGCGATATACGAGCAGTACTTC. Its translation: CASSLVSAIYEQYF.

Points on this clonotype: At one boundary the junction diverges from the germline segment, which might be a read error. The CDR3, as DNA: TGTACCAGCAGGGGGGGGCAAATTGAGCAGTTCTTC. Translating gives CTSRGGQIEQFF. V and J are TRBV11-2 and TRBJ2-1, with D perhaps given as TRBD1 or TRBD2 (7 bases each). Germline lookup yields CDR1 SGHAT and CDR2 FQNNGV. The CDR3 length is 12 residues. Full variable domain (outside the CDR3, taken from reference TRBV11-2 and TRBJ2-1): EAGVAQSPRYKIIEKRQSVAFWCNPISGHATLYWYQQILGQGPKLLIQFQNNGVVDDSQLPKDRFSAERLKGVDSTLKIQPAKLEDSAVYLCTSRGGQIEQFFGPGTRLTVL.

The V gene is TRBV10-2, the J gene TRBJ2-1; D unclear. Trimming took off 6 bases at V and 2 bases at J, with 2 bases between the two ends. CDR1 and CDR2 (germline): WSHSY, SAAADI. The CDR3 contains 11 residues. The CDR3 loop is CASRAYNEQFF. CDR3 DNA: TGCGCCAGCAGAGCCTACAATGAGCAGTTCTTC.

The chain carries TRBV11-2 and TRBJ2-1; 12 positions agree with TRBD2. Germline trimming cut 11 bases from V and 7 bases from J; bases unmatched to any gene: 12. The CDR3 consists of 15 residues. Germline assignment: CDR1 SGHAT and CDR2 FQNNGV. CDR3 nucleotide sequence: TGTGCCTGTAGCCATGGGACTAGCGGGTTAAATGAGCAGTTCTTC. It yields the protein CACSHGTSGLNEQFF.

J is TRBJ2-7 and V is TRBV5-6, with D unclear. V lost 1 base to trimming and J lost 0 bases, with 5 bases between them. The germline V gene has CDR1 SGHDT and CDR2 YYEEEE. This CDR3 is 13 amino acids long. CDR3: CASSLWSSYEQYF. The CDR3 DNA reads as TGTGCCAGCAGCTTGTGGTCCTCCTACGAGCAGTACTTC. Full variable domain (missing parts from reference TRBV5-6 and TRBJ2-7): DAGVTQSPTHLIKTRGQQVTLRCSPKSGHDTVSWYQQALGQGPQFIFQYYEEEERQRGNFPDRFSGHQFPNYSSELNVNALLLGDSALYLCASSLWSSYEQYFGPGTRLTVT.

In this sample, this clonotype turned up a few times. A much larger clone sits a single nucleotide away, making a read error possible. This likely comes from a read error, as the CDR3 has no conserved phenylalanine or tryptophan at its end. This rearrangement joins TRBV28 to TRBJ2-7; 8 bases match TRBD2. The trim removed 0 bases at V and 4 bases at J, leaving 5 bases unmatched. This CDR3 has 15 residues. Germline V CDR1 and CDR2: MDHEN, SYDVKM. CDR3 sequence reads: CASSLWGASGYEQYL. The CDR3 nucleotides read TGTGCCAGCAGTTTATGGGGGGCTAGCGGGTACGAGCAGTACTTA.

Concerning this clonotype itself: The CDR3 end shows no conserved phenylalanine or tryptophan, and so a read error is likely. V usage is TRBV11-2 and J usage is TRBJ2-7; D is undetermined. Germline CDR1 is SGHAT and CDR2 is FQNNGV. The CDR3 contains 13 residues. The V end was cut by 2 bases, the J end by 6 bases, with 11 bases between. CDR3 nucleotides: TGTGCCAGCAGCTTAAGGGTTATCTCCGAGCAGTACTCC. It encodes CASSLRVISEQYS.

As regards this clonotype: It is likely a read error, because the conserved phenylalanine at the end of the CDR3 is missing. J is TRBJ2-3 and V is TRBV5-5; D gene unclear. The CDR3 is 14 residues long. From germline, CDR1 is SGHKS and CDR2 YYEKEE (reference sequence). V shed 0 bases and J shed 1 base, with 6 bases lying between them. CDR3 DNA: TGTGCCAGCAGCTTGGCGGTTGGCACAGATACGCAGTATTCT. As protein: CASSLAVGTDTQYS.

By share, this clonotype counts as medium-sized. The rearrangement links TRBV12-3 or TRBV12-4 to TRBJ2-4; 7 bases match TRBD1. The CDR3 contains 14 residues. V lost 1 base, J lost 9 bases, and 6 bases stayed unmatched. Here the CDR3 DNA reads TGTGCCAGCAGTTTAGGTTTACAGGGGAGCATTCAGTACTTC. Translated, it gives CASSLGLQGSIQYF.

Concerning this clonotype: A junction end diverges from the germline sequence, so it may reflect a read error. The chain is built from TRBV6-6 and TRBJ2-7, with D perhaps TRBD2 (5 bases). Germline CDR1 reads MNHNY; CDR2 reads SVGAGI (reference sequence). CDR3 length: 14 residues. The DNA of the CDR3 is TGTGCCAACAGTTACGGGGAATCCTCCTACGAGCAGTACTTC. It encodes CANSYGESSYEQYF.